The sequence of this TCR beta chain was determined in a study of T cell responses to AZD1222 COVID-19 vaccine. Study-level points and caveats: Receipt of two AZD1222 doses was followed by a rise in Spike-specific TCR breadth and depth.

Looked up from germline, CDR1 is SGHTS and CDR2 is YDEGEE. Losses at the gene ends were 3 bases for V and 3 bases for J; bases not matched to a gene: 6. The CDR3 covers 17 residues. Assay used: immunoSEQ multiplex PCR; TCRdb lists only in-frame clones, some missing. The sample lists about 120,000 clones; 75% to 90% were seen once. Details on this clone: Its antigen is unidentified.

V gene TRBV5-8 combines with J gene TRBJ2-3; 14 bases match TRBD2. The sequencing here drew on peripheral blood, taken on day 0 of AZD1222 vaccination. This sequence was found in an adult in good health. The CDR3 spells CASSSPTSGRGTDTQYF. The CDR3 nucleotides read TGTGCCAGCAGCTCGCCGACTAGCGGGAGGGGAACAGATACGCAGTATTTT.